The 28 T cell receptor beta chains below were found in one sample sequenced in a study of OX40 agonist ivuxolimab in advanced cancers. Sequenced by immunoSEQ multiplex PCR; TCRdb stores in-frame clones only, minus some. The table has fewer than 130,000 clones, over 85% seen once; the top ten hold about 0.28%. This material consisted of CD4+ or CD8+ T cells sorted from blood, taken in a trial of the OX40 agonist ivuxolimab. These receptors all stem from an adult with an advanced solid tumor such as melanoma, head and neck, liver or kidney cancer.

This sequence joins TRBV7-8 and TRBJ2-7, with 10 bases lining up with TRBD1. Germline CDR1 reads SGHVS; CDR2 reads FQNEAQ. The trim removed 4 bases at V and 0 bases at J, leaving 3 bases unmatched. The CDR3 sequence is 15 residues long. The CDR3 DNA reads as TGTGCCAGCAGCTACCGGGACAGGGGCTCCTACGAGCAGTACTTC. Amino acids: CASSYRDRGSYEQYF.

The gene calls are TRBV28 and TRBJ1-4; D is undetermined. This CDR3 contains 16 residues. The germline CDR1 and CDR2 sequences are MDHEN and SYDVKM. The ends were cut back, 6 bases at V and 8 bases at J, with 22 bases in the middle. The CDR3: CASSPPTSVVSEKLFF. CDR3 nucleotide sequence: TGTGCCAGCAGCCCCCCCACGAGTGTGGTCTCGGAAAAACTGTTTTTT.

This rearrangement joins TRBV29-1 to TRBJ2-5; D gene ambiguous. Trimming stripped 4 bases from V and 4 bases from J, with 7 bases between. This CDR3 has 11 residues. Germline V gives CDR1 SQVTM, CDR2 ANQGSEA. Written as DNA, the CDR3 is TGCAGCGTTGGAGTATCAGAGACCCAGTACTTC. Protein sequence: CSVGVSETQYF.

The V call is TRBV9, the J call TRBJ2-1; TRBD2 aligns across 8 bases. The germline gives CDR1 SGDLS, CDR2 YYNGEE. The CDR3 contains 15 residues. Trimming cost V 4 bases and J 7 bases; bases outside gene matches: 10. The CDR3 DNA follows: TGTGCCAGCAGCTTAGGGGGGACTAGGATTAATGAGCAGTTCTTC. Its protein product is CASSLGGTRINEQFF.

The chain carries TRBV5-5 and TRBJ2-3, with D perhaps TRBD1 or TRBD2 (5 bases each). V lost 0 bases, J lost 2 bases, and 13 bases lay in between. This CDR3 has 16 amino acids. Germline CDR1 and CDR2: SGHKS and YYEKEE (reference sequence). The CDR3, as DNA: TGTGCCAGCAGCTTGGACGCAGGGAGTGCCACAGATACGCAGTATTTT. This gives the protein CASSLDAGSATDTQYF.

This rearrangement joins TRBV7-2 to TRBJ2-1; D is perhaps TRBD2 (6 bases). The CDR3 totals 15 residues. Germline values: CDR1 SGHTA, CDR2 FQGNSA. Deletions cut 5 bases from V and 4 bases from J, with 15 bases between. CDR3 sequence (DNA): TGTGCCAGCAGCCATTCACGGGAGTTATACAATGAGCAGTTCTTC. Protein: CASSHSRELYNEQFF.

The rearrangement links TRBV6-6 to TRBJ2-7, with 8 bases aligning to TRBD1. The CDR3 loop spans 15 amino acids. Trimming removed 2 bases from V and 0 bases from J; junction bases left unmatched: 3. CDR1 and CDR2 from the germline V gene are MNHNY and SVGAGI (reference sequence). CDR3 in amino acids: CASSYNRGYSYEQYF. The CDR3, as DNA: TGTGCCAGCAGTTACAACAGGGGGTACTCCTACGAGCAGTACTTC.

CDR3 in amino acids: CASSRGQGGYQPQHF. In DNA, the CDR3 is TGTGCCAGTAGTAGAGGACAGGGGGGGTATCAGCCCCAGCATTTT. The chain combines TRBV19 with TRBJ1-5; 10 nucleotides agree with TRBD1. Germline V gene sequence: CDR1 LNHDA, CDR2 SQIVND (reference sequence). The CDR3 runs 15 residues. The V and J ends lost 4 bases and 5 bases, in that order; junction bases with no gene match: 5.

This clone has only one observation. The rearrangement joins TRBV5-1 to TRBJ2-3, with D unclear. This CDR3 is 13 amino acids long. The germline V and J ends were trimmed by 7 bases and 2 bases, with 11 bases remaining between them. In germline, CDR1 is SGHRS, CDR2 YFSETQ. CDR3: CASQATNTDTQYF. The CDR3 DNA reads TGCGCCAGCCAGGCCACTAACACAGATACGCAGTATTTT.

The rearrangement uses TRBV30 and TRBJ1-2, with 11 bases matching TRBD1. The CDR3 loop spans 14 amino acids. Trimming removed 2 bases from V and 4 bases from J; junction bases left unmatched: 3. CDR1 and CDR2 (germline): GTSNPN, SVGIG (reference sequence). CDR3 nucleotides: TGTGCCTGGAGTCGGGACAGGGGGGCCTATGGCTACACCTTC. It encodes CAWSRDRGAYGYTF.

This chain joins TRBV2 and TRBJ1-1, with TRBD1 matching over 7 bases. There are 16 residues in the CDR3. Germline V lookup: CDR1 SNHLY, CDR2 FYNNEI. J gave up 0 bases and V 5 bases, and 9 bases lay outside the gene matches. In nucleotides, the CDR3 is TGTGCCAGCAGTCCCCGACAGGGAGTGGTGAACACTGAAGCTTTCTTT. Translating gives CASSPRQGVVNTEAFF.

This clone was counted a few times. The rearrangement links TRBV5-1 to TRBJ1-1; a weak D match, TRBD1 (6 bases). CDR3 length: 15 amino acids. Germline CDR1 and CDR2: SGHRS and YFSETQ. Trimming took 6 bases from V and 1 from J, leaving 16 bases between them. The DNA of the CDR3 is TGCGCCAGCACCGTAACAGGGTATGCGAACACTGAAGCTTTCTTT. Translating it yields CASTVTGYANTEAFF.

V is TRBV7-2 and J is TRBJ1-1, with D maybe TRBD1 (5 bases). V was cut by 5 bases and J by 5 bases, with 21 bases left in between. The CDR3 has 16 residues. Per germline, CDR1 SGHTA and CDR2 FQGNSA. The CDR3: CASSVGGVPFLTEAFF. The CDR3, as DNA: TGTGCCAGCAGCGTGGGGGGAGTTCCATTTCTAACTGAAGCTTTCTTT.

The rearrangement uses TRBV19 and TRBJ2-5; 8 bases are shared with TRBD1. From germline, CDR1 is LNHDA and CDR2 SQIVND (reference sequence). The CDR3 length is 15 residues. Trimming removed 5 bases from V and 4 bases from J; junction bases left unmatched: 9. CDR3 bases: TGTGCCAGTAGTGCCGGGACAGGATTTCGAGAGACCCAGTACTTC. Translating gives CASSAGTGFRETQYF.

The V call is TRBV30, the J call TRBJ2-5, with no clear D. Germline loops: CDR1 GTSNPN, CDR2 SVGIG (reference sequence). The CDR3 is made up of 13 amino acids. V was pared by 4 bases and J by 2 bases, with 11 bases between. CDR3 loop: CAWTGGPQETQYF. In nucleotides, the CDR3 is TGTGCCTGGACAGGTGGTCCTCAAGAGACCCAGTACTTC.

The J gene is TRBJ2-6, the V gene TRBV5-1, with D tentatively TRBD2 (5 bases). Germline CDR1 is SGHRS and CDR2 is YFSETQ. This CDR3 has 15 residues. With 1 base removed from V and 2 bases from J, the gap between germline ends came to 7 bases. The CDR3 coding sequence is TGCGCCAGCAGCTTGTCGGGGACTGGGGCCAACGTCCTGACTTTC. Amino acids: CASSLSGTGANVLTF.

This clone was observed a single time. The chain joins TRBV28 to TRBJ1-6; D possibly corresponds to TRBD1 (5 bases). V was cut by 3 bases and J by 5 bases, with 8 bases left in between. Germline CDR1 reads MDHEN; CDR2 reads SYDVKM. This CDR3 has 14 residues. The CDR3 sequence: CASSLEQDNSPLHF. Here the CDR3 DNA reads TGTGCCAGCAGTTTGGAACAGGATAATTCACCCCTCCACTTT. Full variable domain (outside the CDR3, taken from reference TRBV28 and TRBJ1-6): DVKVTQSSRYLVKRTGEKVFLECVQDMDHENMFWYRQDPGLGLRLIYFSYDVKMKEKGDIPEGYSVSREKKERFSLILESASTNQTSMYLCASSLEQDNSPLHFGNGTRLTVT.

The gene calls are TRBV7-2 and TRBJ2-3; 9 bases match TRBD1. Germline lookup yields CDR1 SGHTA and CDR2 FQGNSA. After removal of 7 bases from V and 5 bases from J, the junction contained 10 bases not matched to a gene. CDR3 length equals 15 residues. The CDR3 here is CASTRRQGVEDTQYF. CDR3 sequence (DNA): TGTGCCAGCACCCGCCGACAGGGGGTGGAAGATACGCAGTATTTT.

This clone was seen only once. This sequence joins TRBV29-1 and TRBJ2-7; the match to TRBD2 covers 7 bases. This CDR3 region has 13 residues. Looked up from germline, CDR1 is SQVTM and CDR2 is ANQGSEA. Unmatched junction bases numbered 4, after V lost 4 bases and J lost 1 base. CDR3 sequence (DNA): TGCAGCGTTGTGGAGGGACTATCCTACGAGCAGTACTTC. Translated, it gives CSVVEGLSYEQYF.

Only one count was recorded for this clone. The chain links TRBV4-3 to TRBJ2-7; no firm D call. The CDR3 is made up of 14 amino acids. Deletions cut 1 base from V and 5 bases from J, with 12 bases between. CDR1 LGHNA and CDR2 YSLEER come from the germline V gene. In DNA, the CDR3 is TGCGCCAGCAGCCAAGTTACGAGTAGAGACGAGCAGTACTTC. Protein: CASSQVTSRDEQYF.

The CDR3 bases are TGTGCCTGGACGAGTAGCGGGAGGCGAGAGCAGTACTTC. As protein: CAWTSSGRREQYF. V is TRBV30 and J is TRBJ2-7, with 10 bases aligning to TRBD2. CDR3 length equals 13 residues. The ends lost 4 bases at V and 7 bases at J; junction bases unmatched: 7. Germline-derived CDR1 and CDR2 are GTSNPN and SVGIG (reference sequence).

The rearrangement joins TRBV6-5 to TRBJ1-2, with a tentative D call TRBD1 (5 bases). Germline-derived CDR1 and CDR2 are MNHEY and SVGAGI. The V end was cut by 2 bases, the J end by 4 bases, with 11 bases between. This CDR3 has 14 residues. The CDR3: CASSYERDSYGYTF. In nucleotides, the CDR3 is TGTGCCAGCAGTTACGAACGGGACTCCTATGGCTACACCTTC.

The CDR3 here is CASSLGGTGELFF. CDR3 nucleotides: TGTGCCAGCAGCTTAGGAGGCACCGGGGAGCTGTTTTTT. V is TRBV7-2 and J is TRBJ2-2, with unresolved D. The germline V gene encodes CDR1 SGHTA and CDR2 FQGNSA. The CDR3 length is 13 residues. V shed 1 base and J shed 4 bases, with 4 bases lying between them.

The rearrangement links TRBV29-1 to TRBJ1-1; no clear D. V lost 7 bases and J 4 bases, leaving 13 bases between the germline ends. This CDR3 spans 12 amino acids. From germline, CDR1 is SQVTM and CDR2 ANQGSEA. The CDR3 spells CSGRLGLTEAFF. The CDR3 DNA follows: TGCAGCGGGAGGCTAGGGCTCACTGAAGCTTTCTTT.

The rearrangement uses TRBV4-2 and TRBJ2-1, with no clear D. The CDR3 is 15 amino acids. Trimming stripped 0 bases from V and 1 base from J, with 7 bases between. CDR1 and CDR2 from the germline V gene are LGHNA and YNFKEQ. CDR3 nucleotide sequence: TGTGCCAGCAGCCAAGAGGCACATTCCTACAATGAGCAGTTCTTC. It encodes CASSQEAHSYNEQFF.

CDR3 in amino acids: CASSGGTGELFF. Written as DNA, the CDR3 is TGCGCCAGCAGCGGGGGCACCGGGGAGCTGTTTTTT. The gene calls are TRBV4-3 and TRBJ2-2; perhaps D is TRBD1 or TRBD2 (5 bases each). Germline V gives CDR1 LGHNA, CDR2 YSLEER. CDR3 length equals 12 residues. Trimming left V 5 bases short and J 4 bases short, with 5 bases between.

This chain links TRBV6-6 with TRBJ1-5; D remains ambiguous. The germline CDR1 and CDR2 sequences are MNHNY and SVGAGI (reference sequence). The CDR3 runs 14 residues. V shed 2 bases and J shed 5 bases, with 10 bases lying between them. Here the CDR3 DNA reads TGTGCCAGCAGTTACACTGGAAGGGATCAGCCCCAGCATTTT. Translation: CASSYTGRDQPQHF.

This clone was picked up a small number of times. The rearrangement uses TRBV28 and TRBJ1-2; D unresolved. Germline lookup yields CDR1 MDHEN and CDR2 SYDVKM. V gave up 0 bases and J gave up 4 bases, with 6 bases separating them. This CDR3 has 13 residues. The CDR3 loop reads CASSLWGSYGYTF. The DNA for the CDR3 is TGTGCCAGCAGTTTATGGGGAAGCTATGGCTACACCTTC.